This paragraph covers one TCR beta chain sequence. Its antigen is undetermined. Germline loops: CDR1 SNHLY, CDR2 FYNNEI. The CDR3 length is 16 residues. V was clipped by 6 bases and J by 4 bases; unmatched bases: 5. The data stem from a study of T cell responses to AZD1222 COVID-19 vaccine. Some clones are missing from TCRdb's copy, which holds only in-frame ones; the method was immunoSEQ multiplex PCR. The sample carries fewer than 70,000 clones, about 80% recorded once. Study-level results: Spike-specific TCR breadth and depth rose after two AZD1222 doses. In all cases, repertoires were sampled only after the peak T cell response. Regions left unmutated in variants are reportedly the target of nearly half of spike-specific TCRs.

The chain employs TRBV2 and TRBJ2-1, with 14 bases identical to TRBD2. The source of this sequence is an adult who received the AZD1222 COVID-19 vaccine. The input for sequencing was peripheral blood, taken 28 days after the second AZD1222 dose. CDR3 sequence: CASRKGLAGAYNEQFF. The DNA of the CDR3 is TGTGCCAGCAGAAAGGGACTAGCGGGGGCATACAATGAGCAGTTCTTC.